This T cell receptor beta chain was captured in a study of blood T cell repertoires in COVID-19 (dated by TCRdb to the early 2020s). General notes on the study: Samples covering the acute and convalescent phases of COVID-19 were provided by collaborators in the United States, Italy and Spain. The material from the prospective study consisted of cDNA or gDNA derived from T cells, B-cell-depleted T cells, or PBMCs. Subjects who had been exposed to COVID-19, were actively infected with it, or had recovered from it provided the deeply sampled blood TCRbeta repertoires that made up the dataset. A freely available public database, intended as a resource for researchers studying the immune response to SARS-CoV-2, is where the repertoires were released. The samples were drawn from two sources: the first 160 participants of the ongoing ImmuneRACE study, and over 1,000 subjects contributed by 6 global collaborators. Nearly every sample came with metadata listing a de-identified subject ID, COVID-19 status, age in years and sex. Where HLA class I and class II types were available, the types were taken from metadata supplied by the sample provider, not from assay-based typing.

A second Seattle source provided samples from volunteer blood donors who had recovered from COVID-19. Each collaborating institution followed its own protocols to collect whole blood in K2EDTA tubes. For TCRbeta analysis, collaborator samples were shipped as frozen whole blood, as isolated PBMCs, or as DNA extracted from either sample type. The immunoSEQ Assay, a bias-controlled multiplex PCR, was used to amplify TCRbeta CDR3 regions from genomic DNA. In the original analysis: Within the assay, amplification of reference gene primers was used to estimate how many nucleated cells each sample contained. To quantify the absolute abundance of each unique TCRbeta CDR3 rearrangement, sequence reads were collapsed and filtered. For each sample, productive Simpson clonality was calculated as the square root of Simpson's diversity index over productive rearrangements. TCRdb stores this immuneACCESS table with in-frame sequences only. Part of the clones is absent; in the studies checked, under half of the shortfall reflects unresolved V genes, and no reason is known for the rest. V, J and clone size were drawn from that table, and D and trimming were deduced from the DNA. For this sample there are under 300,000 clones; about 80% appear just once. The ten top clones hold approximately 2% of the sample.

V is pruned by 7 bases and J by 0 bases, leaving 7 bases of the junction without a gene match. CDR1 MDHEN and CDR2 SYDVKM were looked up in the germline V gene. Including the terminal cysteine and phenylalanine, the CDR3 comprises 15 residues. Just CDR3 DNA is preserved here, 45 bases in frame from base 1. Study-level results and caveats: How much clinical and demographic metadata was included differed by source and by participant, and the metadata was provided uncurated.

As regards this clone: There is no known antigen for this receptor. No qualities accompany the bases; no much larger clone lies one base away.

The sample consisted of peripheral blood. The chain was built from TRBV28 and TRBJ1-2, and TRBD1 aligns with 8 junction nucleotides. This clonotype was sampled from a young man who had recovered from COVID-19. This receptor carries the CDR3 CASTNRGVANYGYTF. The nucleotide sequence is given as TGTGCCAGCACTAACAGGGGGGTCGCTAACTATGGCTACACCTTC.